This T cell receptor (beta chain) was recorded in a study of spatial heterogeneity in lung cancer. This clonotype was seen repeatedly, ten times or more. Time point denoted: sample taken at primary tumor resection. The study sequenced unsorted whole RNA from tumor, nontumor lung or frozen PBMC. TCRdb processed the 5' RACE reads anew with MiXCR; each CDR3 protein has one entry. The repertoire holds around 13,000 distinct CDR3 sequences, with 13% to 15% as singletons. Germline V gene data show CDR1 as MNHEY and CDR2 as SVGEGT. The V end lost 7 bases, the J end lost 6 bases, and 19 bases lay between the germline ends. The length of the CDR3 is 15 residues.

The clonotype comes from a male donor with early-stage non-small cell lung cancer. The chain has TRBV6-2 or TRBV6-3 and TRBJ2-1; D may be TRBD1 (6 bases). The sample consisted of PBMCs, taken at surgery. The CDR3 DNA reads TGTGCCAGCAAACACAGGGCCGACGGCGGCAATGAGCAGTTCTTC. It is translated as CASKHRADGGNEQFF.